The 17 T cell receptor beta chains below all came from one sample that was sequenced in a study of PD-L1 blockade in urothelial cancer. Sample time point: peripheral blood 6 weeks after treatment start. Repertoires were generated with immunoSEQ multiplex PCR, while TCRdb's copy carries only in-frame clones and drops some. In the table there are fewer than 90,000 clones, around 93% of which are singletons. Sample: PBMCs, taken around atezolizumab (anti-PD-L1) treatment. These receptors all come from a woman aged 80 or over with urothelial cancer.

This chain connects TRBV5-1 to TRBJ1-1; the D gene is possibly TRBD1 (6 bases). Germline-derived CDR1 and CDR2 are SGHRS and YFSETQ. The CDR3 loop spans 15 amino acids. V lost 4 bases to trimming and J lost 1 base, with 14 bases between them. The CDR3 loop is CASSPDSTRNTEAFF. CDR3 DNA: TGCGCCAGCAGCCCGGACAGCACTCGGAACACTGAAGCTTTCTTT.

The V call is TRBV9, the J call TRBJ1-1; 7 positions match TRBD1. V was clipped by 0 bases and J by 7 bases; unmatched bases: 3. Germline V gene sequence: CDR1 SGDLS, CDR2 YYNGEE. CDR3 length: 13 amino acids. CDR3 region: CASSVEGQLEAFF. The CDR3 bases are TGTGCCAGCAGCGTAGAGGGACAGCTTGAAGCTTTCTTT. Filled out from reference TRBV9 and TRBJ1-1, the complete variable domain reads DSGVTQTPKHLITATGQRVTLRCSPRSGDLSVYWYQQSLDQGLQFLIQYYNGEERAKGNILERFSAQQFPDLHSELNLSSLELGDSALYFCASSVEGQLEAFFGQGTRLTVV.

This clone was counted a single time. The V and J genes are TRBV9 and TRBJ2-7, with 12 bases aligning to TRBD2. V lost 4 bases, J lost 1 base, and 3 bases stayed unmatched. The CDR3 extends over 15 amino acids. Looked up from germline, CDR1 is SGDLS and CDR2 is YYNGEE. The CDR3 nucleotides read TGTGCCAGCAGCCCGGGGACTAGCGGGTCCTACGAGCAGTACTTC. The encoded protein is CASSPGTSGSYEQYF.

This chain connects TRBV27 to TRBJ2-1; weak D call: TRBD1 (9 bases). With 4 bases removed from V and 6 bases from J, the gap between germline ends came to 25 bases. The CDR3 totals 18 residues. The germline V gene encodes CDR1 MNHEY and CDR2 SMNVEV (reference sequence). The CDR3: CASSSDRGTRILGNEQFF. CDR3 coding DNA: TGTGCCAGCAGTTCCGACAGGGGGACTAGGATCCTTGGCAATGAGCAGTTCTTC.

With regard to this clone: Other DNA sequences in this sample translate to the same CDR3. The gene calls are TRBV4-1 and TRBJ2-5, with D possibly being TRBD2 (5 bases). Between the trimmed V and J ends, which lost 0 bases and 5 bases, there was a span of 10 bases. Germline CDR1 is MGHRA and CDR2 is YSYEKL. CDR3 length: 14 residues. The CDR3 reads CASSQDGSGETQYF. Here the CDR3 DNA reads TGCGCCAGCAGCCAAGATGGGTCGGGGGAGACCCAGTACTTC.

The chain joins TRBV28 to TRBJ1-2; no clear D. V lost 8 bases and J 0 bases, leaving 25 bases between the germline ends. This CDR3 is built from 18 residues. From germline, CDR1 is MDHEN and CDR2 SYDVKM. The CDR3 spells CASAPGGQPRPSNYGYTF. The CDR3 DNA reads TGTGCCAGCGCCCCCGGCGGGCAGCCCCGGCCTTCTAACTATGGCTACACCTTC.

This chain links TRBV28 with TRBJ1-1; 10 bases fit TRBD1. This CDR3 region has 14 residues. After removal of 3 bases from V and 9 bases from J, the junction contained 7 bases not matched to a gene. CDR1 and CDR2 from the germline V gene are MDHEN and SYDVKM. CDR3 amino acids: CASSLPDRGKKAFF. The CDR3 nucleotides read TGTGCCAGCAGTTTGCCGGACAGGGGGAAAAAAGCTTTCTTT.

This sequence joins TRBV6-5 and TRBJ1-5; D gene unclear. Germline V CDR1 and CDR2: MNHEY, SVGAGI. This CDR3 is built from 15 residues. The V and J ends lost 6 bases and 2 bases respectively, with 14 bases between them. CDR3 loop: CASSSRPAGNQPQHF. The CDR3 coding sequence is TGTGCCAGCAGCTCCCGACCGGCGGGCAATCAGCCCCAGCATTTT.

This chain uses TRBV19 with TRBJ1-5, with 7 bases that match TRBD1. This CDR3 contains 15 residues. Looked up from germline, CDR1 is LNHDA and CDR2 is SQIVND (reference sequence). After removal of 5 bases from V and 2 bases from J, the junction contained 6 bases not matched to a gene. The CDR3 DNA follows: TGTGCCAGTAGTCCGCCAGGGGGGCGCAATCAGCCCCAGCATTTT. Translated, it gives CASSPPGGRNQPQHF.

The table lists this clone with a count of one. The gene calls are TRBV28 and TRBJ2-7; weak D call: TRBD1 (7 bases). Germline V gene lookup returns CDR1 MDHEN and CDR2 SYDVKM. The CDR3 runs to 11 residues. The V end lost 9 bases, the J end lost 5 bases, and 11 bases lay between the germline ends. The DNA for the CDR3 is TGTGCCAGTACCAGGGGGGACGAGCAGTACTTC. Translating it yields CASTRGDEQYF.

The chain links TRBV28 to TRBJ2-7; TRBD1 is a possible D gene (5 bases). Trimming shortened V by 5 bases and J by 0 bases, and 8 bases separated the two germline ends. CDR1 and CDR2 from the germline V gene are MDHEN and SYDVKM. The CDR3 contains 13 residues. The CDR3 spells CASSPGSSYEQYF. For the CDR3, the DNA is TGTGCCAGCAGTCCAGGGTCCTCCTACGAGCAGTACTTC.

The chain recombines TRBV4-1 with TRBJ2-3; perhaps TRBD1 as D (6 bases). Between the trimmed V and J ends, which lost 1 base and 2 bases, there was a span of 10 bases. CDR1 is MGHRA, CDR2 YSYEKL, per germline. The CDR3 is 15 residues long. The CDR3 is CASSQGGTNTDTQYF. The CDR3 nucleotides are TGCGCCAGCAGCCAAGGTGGGACAAACACAGATACGCAGTATTTT.

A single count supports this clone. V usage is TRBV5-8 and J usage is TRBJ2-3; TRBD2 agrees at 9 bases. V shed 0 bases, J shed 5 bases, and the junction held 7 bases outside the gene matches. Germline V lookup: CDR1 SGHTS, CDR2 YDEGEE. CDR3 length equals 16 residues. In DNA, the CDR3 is TGTGCCAGCAGCTTGGGGTTAGCGGGAGTTAAAGATACGCAGTATTTT. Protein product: CASSLGLAGVKDTQYF.

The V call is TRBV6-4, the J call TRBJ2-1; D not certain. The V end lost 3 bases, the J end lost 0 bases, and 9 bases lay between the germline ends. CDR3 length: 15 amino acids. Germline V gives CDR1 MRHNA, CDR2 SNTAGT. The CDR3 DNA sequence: TGTGCCAGCAGTGAACAGCAATCCTCCTACAATGAGCAGTTCTTC. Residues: CASSEQQSSYNEQFF.

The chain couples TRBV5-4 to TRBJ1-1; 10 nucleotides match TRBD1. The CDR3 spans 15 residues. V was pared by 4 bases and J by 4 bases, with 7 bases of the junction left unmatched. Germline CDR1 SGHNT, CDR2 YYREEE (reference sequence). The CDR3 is CASSTDRGLFTEAFF. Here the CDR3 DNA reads TGTGCCAGCAGCACCGACAGGGGGCTATTCACTGAAGCTTTCTTT.

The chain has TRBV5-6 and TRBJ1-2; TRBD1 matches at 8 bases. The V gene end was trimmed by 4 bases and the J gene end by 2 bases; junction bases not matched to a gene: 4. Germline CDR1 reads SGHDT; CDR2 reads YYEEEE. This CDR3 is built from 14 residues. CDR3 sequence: CASSVDRANYGYTF. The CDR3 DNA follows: TGTGCCAGCAGCGTGGACAGGGCGAACTATGGCTACACCTTC.

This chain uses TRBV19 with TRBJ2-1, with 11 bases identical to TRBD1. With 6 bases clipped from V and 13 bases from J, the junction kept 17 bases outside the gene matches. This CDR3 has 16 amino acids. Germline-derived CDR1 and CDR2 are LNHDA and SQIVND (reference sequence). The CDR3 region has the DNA TGTGCCAGTAGACCCACCGGGACAGGGGGAGAATGGATTCAGTTCTTC. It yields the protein CASRPTGTGGEWIQFF.